Here is one TCR beta chain with its context. Trimming at V came to 2 bases and at J to 3 bases, leaving 3 bases not matched to a gene. CDR1 GTSNPN and CDR2 SVGIG come from the germline V gene (reference sequence). This CDR3 region has 13 residues. Method: immunoSEQ multiplex PCR; TCRdb's copy keeps in-frame clones and lacks some. The sample shows about 18,000 clones, around three fifths of them seen only once. This sample is drawn from a study of radiation and T cells in renal cell carcinoma. Documented treatment: treatment-naive control, cytoreductive nephrectomy. The rearrangement links TRBV30 to TRBJ2-7; 8 positions agree with TRBD1. The source is a man in his fifties with renal cell carcinoma. Sequenced material: tumor tissue, taken from a patient whose treatment was nephrectomy without radiotherapy. The CDR3 protein is CAWSRTGIYEQYF. In DNA, the CDR3 is TGTGCCTGGAGTCGGACAGGGATCTACGAGCAGTACTTC.